This is a list of T cell receptor beta chains from one sample in a study of cytomegalovirus exposure and HLA in healthy donors. Repertoires were generated with immunoSEQ multiplex PCR, while TCRdb's copy carries only in-frame clones and drops some. The table lists more than 130,000 clones, 55% to 80% of them singletons, with around 14% in the top ten. The specimen was PBMCs. The receptors shown here come from a human donor in good health. The CDR3 runs from the conserved cysteine through the conserved F or W. Not every row has a clone size; where given, it reads once, few, many or a size class.

clone size | J gene | V gene | CDR3 protein
- | TRBJ1-2 | TRBV7-8 | CASSLGGQGGDTF
- | TRBJ2-7 | TRBV4-1 | CASSQAGGRYEQYF
- | TRBJ2-7 | TRBV4-1 | CASSQGGTGGEQYF
- | TRBJ2-3 | TRBV7-8 | CASSPREGITDTQYF
few | TRBJ2-7 | TRBV11-3 | CASSLSQVGYEQYF
- | TRBJ1-2 | TRBV15 | CATSRDAGGGYGYTF
- | TRBJ1-1 | TRBV12-2 | CASRSHRTMNTEAFF
- | TRBJ2-7 | TRBV4-1 | CASSQEWGRTYEQYF
once | TRBJ2-1 | TRBV25-1 | CASSARAPPNEQFF
- | TRBJ1-4 | TRBV4-2 | CASSQARLGQGTRKLFF
- | TRBJ1-5 | TRBV6-5 | CASSYSSTGVNQPQHF
few | TRBJ1-5 | TRBV25-1 | CASNPWQGCLNQPQHF
once | TRBJ1-4 | TRBV4-2 | CASSQVFEGDEKLFF
- | TRBJ2-1 | TRBV6-6 | CASSFTSGDNEQFF
- | TRBJ1-6 | TRBV9 | CASSVGQGGSPLHF
- | TRBJ2-3 | TRBV10-3 | CAISDGASTDTQYF